Given below is one TCR beta chain in context. Which antigen it targets is not known. Base-call qualities are not available, and no considerably larger clone is one nucleotide away. The immunoSEQ Assay, a bias-controlled multiplex PCR, was used to amplify TCRbeta CDR3 regions from genomic DNA. The authors' pipeline ran thus. The number of nucleated cells in each sample was estimated from the amplification of reference gene primers within the assay. To quantify the absolute abundance of each unique TCRbeta CDR3 rearrangement, sequence reads were collapsed and filtered. Productive Simpson clonality was computed per sample as the square root of Simpson's diversity index over productive rearrangements. TCRdb took this table from immuneACCESS and kept in-frame rearrangements with V and J called. Such tables lack part of the clones; where checked against another copy, unresolved V genes explain under half of the gap, and the rest is unexplained. The D gene and trimming were derived from the DNA, and the V and J assignments and clone size from that table. The sample table records under 350,000 clones; 89% of these occur just once. The ten biggest clones cover 1.7% of the sample.

This specimen comes from a study of blood T cell repertoires in COVID-19 (dated by TCRdb to 2018 to 2021). In the study overall: Collaborator samples came from the United States, Italy and Spain and covered acute and convalescent phases of COVID-19. The prospective study material was composed of cDNA or gDNA derived from T cells, B-cell-depleted T cells, or PBMCs. Subjects who had been exposed to COVID-19, were actively infected with it, or had recovered from it provided the deeply sampled blood TCRbeta repertoires that made up the dataset. The repertoires were made available in a free public database intended to serve as a resource for research on the immune response to SARS-CoV-2. Samples were obtained from the ongoing ImmuneRACE study (first 160 participants) and from 1,254 subjects provided by 6 global collaborators. Nearly every sample came with metadata listing a de-identified subject ID, COVID-19 status, age in years and sex. Where available, HLA class I and class II types were taken from metadata supplied by the sample provider and were not determined by assay-based typing.

Summary of the overall study and its limitations: Clinical and demographic metadata were provided uncurated, with the amount varying by source and participant.

Enrolling through a virtual design, the prospective study's participants ranged in age from roughly 18 to 100 years and lived across 24 United States geographic areas. To assign participants to cohorts, the prospective study relied on clinical history that participants themselves reported in a screening survey and a study questionnaire. ImmuneRACE Cohort 3 recovered participants were defined by two consecutive negative NP/OP PCR tests, healthcare professional clearance, or symptom resolution. In the prospective study, whole blood, serum and a nasopharyngeal or oropharyngeal swab were collected from each participant by mobile phlebotomists. Over an approximately 2-month period, participants in the prospective study had the option of providing additional blood draws and questionnaires. Before DNA extraction, prospective study blood samples were shipped either frozen or at room temperature. Sequencing was done on a sample of PBMCs or T cells enriched from blood (not recorded which). The source of this sequence is a woman aged 35 to 49 who had recovered from COVID-19.

The CDR3 region: CASSQTGSYEKLFF. Here is the DNA: TGTGCCAGCAGCCAAACAGGGTCGTATGAAAAACTGTTTTTT. The V gene is TRBV4-2 and the J gene is TRBJ1-4; the best D guess is TRBD1, with 6 bases matching. From a lookup of the germline V gene, CDR1 and CDR2 are LGHNA and YNFKEQ. The CDR3 runs 14 residues from the cysteine to the phenylalanine. The CDR3 DNA has 42 bases and is translated from base 1. At the junction V is shortened by 2 bases and J by 6 bases, with 10 bases in between.